A single sample is the source of the 21 T cell receptor beta chains below, sequenced in a study of T cells in narcolepsy. Sequenced by immunoSEQ multiplex PCR; TCRdb stores in-frame clones only, minus some. The sample yields some 30,000 clones, around 87% seen once. Sequencing was carried out using memory (CD45RA-) CD4+ T cells from blood. These receptors all stem from a human donor in good health.

This chain uses TRBV7-8 with TRBJ2-1; 13 bases map to TRBD2. The length of the CDR3 is 15 residues. Germline V gives CDR1 SGHVS, CDR2 FQNEAQ. V shed 2 bases and J 8 bases; nucleotides not matched to a gene: 3. The CDR3 DNA reads as TGTGCCAGCAGCTTAACTAGCGGGAGGGCCGATGAGCAGTTCTTC. It yields the protein CASSLTSGRADEQFF.

J is TRBJ1-1 and V is TRBV11-2; TRBD1 aligns across 7 bases. Germline values: CDR1 SGHAT, CDR2 FQNNGV. The CDR3 spans 18 residues. J was trimmed by 0 bases and V by 0 bases; bases with no gene match: 10. The CDR3 sequence is CASSLDGTESPLNTEAFF. For the CDR3, the DNA is TGTGCCAGCAGCTTAGACGGGACAGAGTCTCCCCTGAACACTGAAGCTTTCTTT.

V and J are TRBV5-8 and TRBJ1-2; D possibly corresponds to TRBD1 (5 bases). The CDR3 length is 13 residues. CDR1 SGHTS and CDR2 YDEGEE come from the germline V gene. Deletions cut 4 bases from V and 6 bases from J, with 13 bases between. CDR3 in amino acids: CASSPRVGDGYTF. DNA for the CDR3: TGTGCCAGCAGCCCCAGGGTGGGGGATGGCTACACCTTC.

The genes are TRBV2 and TRBJ1-4; D perhaps matches TRBD1 (5 bases). The V end lost 6 bases, the J end lost 0 bases, and 14 bases lay between the germline ends. The CDR3 runs to 16 residues. Germline-derived CDR1 and CDR2 are SNHLY and FYNNEI. CDR3 sequence (DNA): TGTGCCAGCAGGGGAGACAGCGATCCAACTAATGAAAAACTGTTTTTT. This codes for CASRGDSDPTNEKLFF. Full variable domain (rest looked up from reference TRBV2 and TRBJ1-4): EPEVTQTPSHQVTQMGQEVILRCVPISNHLYFYWYRQILGQKVEFLVSFYNNEISEKSEIFDDQFSVERPDGSNFTLKIRSTKLEDSAMYFCASRGDSDPTNEKLFFGSGTQLSVL.

The chain carries TRBV9 and TRBJ2-5, with D perhaps matching TRBD2 (5 bases). The CDR3 extends over 15 amino acids. Trimming shortened V by 4 bases and J by 5 bases, and 18 bases separated the two germline ends. Germline V gives CDR1 SGDLS, CDR2 YYNGEE. The CDR3 DNA is TGTGCCAGCAGCTCTCCTTTGGGGAGAGACGAGACCCAGTACTTC. It codes for CASSSPLGRDETQYF.

This clone was observed once. This chain joins TRBV6-1 and TRBJ1-1, with D possibly matching TRBD1 (6 bases). This CDR3 is 14 amino acids long. V dropped 5 bases and J dropped 3 bases, with 13 bases sitting between them. The germline V gene has CDR1 MNHNS and CDR2 SASEGT. CDR3 amino acids: CASSPLDRYTEAFF. CDR3 sequence (DNA): TGTGCCAGCAGTCCACTTGACAGGTACACTGAAGCTTTCTTT.

V usage is TRBV12-5 and J usage is TRBJ1-1; D is unresolved. CDR1 and CDR2 (germline): LGHNT, FRNRAP. The CDR3 loop spans 13 amino acids. V gave up 3 bases and J gave up 1 base, with 6 bases separating them. The CDR3 nucleotides read TGTGCTAGTGGTTTTCGGGCGAACACTGAAGCTTTCTTT. Residues: CASGFRANTEAFF.

This clone occurred once. The chain combines TRBV5-1 with TRBJ1-3; TRBD1 is a possible D gene (6 bases). V was shortened by 5 bases and J by 0 bases, with 12 bases between the two germline ends. This CDR3 spans 15 amino acids. Germline V lookup: CDR1 SGHRS, CDR2 YFSETQ. This chain's CDR3 is CASSLTGNSGNTIYF. Here the CDR3 DNA reads TGCGCCAGCAGTCTCACAGGGAACTCTGGAAACACCATATATTTT.

The chain joins TRBV6-1 to TRBJ2-5; 10 nucleotides align to TRBD1. J lost 5 bases, V lost 5 bases, and 5 bases had no gene match. Germline V gene lookup returns CDR1 MNHNS and CDR2 SASEGT. CDR3 length equals 14 residues. The CDR3 here is CASSLDRGQETQYF. The CDR3 DNA reads TGTGCCAGCAGTCTCGACAGGGGGCAGGAGACCCAGTACTTC.

This clone was picked up a small number of times. The J gene is TRBJ1-5, the V gene TRBV6-1; possibly TRBD1 for D (6 bases). The germline V and J ends were trimmed by 3 bases and 7 bases, with 7 bases remaining between them. The CDR3 runs to 12 residues. Germline CDR1 is MNHNS and CDR2 is SASEGT. DNA for the CDR3: TGTGCCAGCAGTGATAGGGGGCAGCCCCAGCATTTT. Translated, it gives CASSDRGQPQHF.

This chain links TRBV11-2 with TRBJ2-1, with D possibly being TRBD1 (6 bases). There are 17 residues in the CDR3. Germline V gene sequence: CDR1 SGHAT, CDR2 FQNNGV. Trimming took off 1 base at V and 4 bases at J, with 17 bases between the two ends. CDR3 in DNA: TGTGCCAGCAGCTTAGCCTCATTGACAGGCCCTTACAATGAGCAGTTCTTC. This translates into CASSLASLTGPYNEQFF.

There are a few counts of this clone. This chain links TRBV6-1 with TRBJ1-2; no firm D call. The CDR3 spans 14 residues. Germline loops: CDR1 MNHNS, CDR2 SASEGT. V was pared by 6 bases and J by 5 bases, with 16 bases between. The CDR3 reads CASSPVVGLYGYTF. CDR3 DNA sequence: TGTGCCAGCAGCCCGGTAGTGGGGTTATATGGCTACACCTTC.

The rearrangement uses TRBV27 and TRBJ1-2; 7 bases match TRBD1. CDR3 length equals 17 residues. Per the germline V gene, CDR1 is MNHEY and CDR2 is SMNVEV (reference sequence). The J segment lost 0 bases and the V segment lost 3 bases, leaving 10 bases of the junction unmatched. The chain's CDR3 is CASSFKSRTGSNYGYTF. The CDR3 nucleotides are TGTGCCAGCAGTTTCAAATCTCGGACAGGATCTAACTATGGCTACACCTTC.

The chain joins TRBV5-5 to TRBJ2-1, with D perhaps assigned TRBD1 or TRBD2 (5 bases each). V gave up 6 bases and J gave up 10 bases, with 17 bases separating them. From germline, CDR1 is SGHKS and CDR2 YYEKEE (reference sequence). This CDR3 has 13 residues. The CDR3 protein is CASTSGPGVEQFF. The CDR3 DNA reads TGTGCCAGCACCTCGGGACCCGGCGTCGAGCAGTTCTTC.

This clone was counted only a few times. In DNA, the CDR3 is TGTGCCAGCAGGGGGTCCGGGACCCAGTTCCGCAATGAGCAGTTCTTC. This codes for CASRGSGTQFRNEQFF. The chain links TRBV2 to TRBJ2-1; D assignment may be TRBD1 or TRBD2 (5 bases each). The ends were cut back, 6 bases at V and 6 bases at J, with 21 bases in the middle. The germline V gene encodes CDR1 SNHLY and CDR2 FYNNEI. CDR3 length equals 16 residues.

The rearrangement joins TRBV19 to TRBJ1-2, with TRBD1 matching 7 bases. Germline CDR1 is LNHDA and CDR2 is SQIVND (reference sequence). Trimming cost V 11 bases and J 4 bases; bases outside gene matches: 10. This CDR3 has 13 residues. CDR3 sequence (DNA): TGTGCCTGTACCCCGGGACAGTCCTATGGCTACACCTTC. It codes for CACTPGQSYGYTF.

The genes are TRBV19 and TRBJ1-5, with 8 bases that match TRBD1. Germline V CDR1 and CDR2: LNHDA, SQIVND (reference sequence). The CDR3 sequence is 15 residues long. The ends lost 6 bases at V and 4 bases at J; junction bases unmatched: 8. In DNA form, the CDR3 reads TGTGCCAGTAGGGACAGGGAAGGGCGAAATCAGCCCCAGCATTTT. Amino acids: CASRDREGRNQPQHF. Filled out from reference TRBV19 and TRBJ1-5, the complete variable domain reads DGGITQSPKYLFRKEGQNVTLSCEQNLNHDAMYWYRQDPGQGLRLIYYSQIVNDFQKGDIAEGYSVSREKKESFPLTVTSAQKNPTAFYLCASRDREGRNQPQHFGDGTRLSIL.

This rearrangement joins TRBV25-1 to TRBJ1-4; tentative D call: TRBD1 (5 bases). CDR1 and CDR2 from the germline V gene are MGHDK and SYGVNS. This CDR3 region has 16 residues. Trimming took 2 bases from V and 5 from J, leaving 15 bases between them. The chain's CDR3 is CASSEAGTGRNEKLFF. CDR3 sequence (DNA): TGTGCCAGCAGTGAAGCGGGGACCGGCAGAAATGAAAAACTGTTTTTT.

The chain joins TRBV28 to TRBJ2-7; weak D call: TRBD2 (6 bases). The CDR3 runs 24 residues. CDR1 is MDHEN and CDR2 is SYDVKM in the germline V gene. Trimming removed 5 bases at V and 0 bases at J, with 41 bases between. CDR3 residues: CASSPLDPLRTRASDRRVSYEQYF. CDR3 bases: TGTGCCAGCAGTCCCCTCGACCCGCTAAGAACTAGGGCTAGCGACAGACGAGTCTCCTACGAGCAGTACTTC. The variable domain in full, with the rest retrieved from reference TRBV28 and TRBJ2-7, is DVKVTQSSRYLVKRTGEKVFLECVQDMDHENMFWYRQDPGLGLRLIYFSYDVKMKEKGDIPEGYSVSREKKERFSLILESASTNQTSMYLCASSPLDPLRTRASDRRVSYEQYFGPGTRLTVT.

The rearrangement links TRBV6-6 to TRBJ2-7; 9 nucleotides line up with TRBD2. Trimming at V came to 8 bases and at J to 4 bases, leaving 15 bases not matched to a gene. CDR3 length equals 16 residues. Per the germline V gene, CDR1 is MNHNY and CDR2 is SVGAGI (reference sequence). CDR3 DNA: TGTGCCAGCGGGCATGGCCCGACTAGCGGAGAATACGAGCAGTACTTC. Translating it yields CASGHGPTSGEYEQYF.

This chain uses TRBV5-8 with TRBJ2-2; 11 positions agree with TRBD2. V was clipped by 1 base and J by 4 bases; unmatched bases: 9. Germline V gene data show CDR1 as SGHTS and CDR2 as YDEGEE. CDR3 length: 18 amino acids. The CDR3 region has the DNA TGTGCCAGCAGCTTGTCCAAACTAGCGGGGGCAGCCACCGGGGAGCTGTTTTTT. This gives the protein CASSLSKLAGAATGELFF.